This T cell receptor (beta chain) is drawn from a study of Tregs in tolerant kidney transplant recipients. The study's findings and limits: Activated donor B cell expansion appeared to reveal the most relevant donor-specific TCRbeta repertoire. Biological reproducibility was not directly addressed, but technical replication error appeared minimal.

Thawed PBMCs were FACS-sorted into unstimulated CD4+CD25+CD127- regulatory T cells, CD4+CD25- non-regulatory cells, CD4 and CD8 cells. With respect to this clone: Its specificity is not known. The sequenced fragment ends 3 residues before the CDR3 boundary, so the rest is inferred from the germline J gene.

V was clipped by 0 bases and J by 5 bases, with 8 bases between them. Germline CDR1 reads GTSNPN; CDR2 reads SVGIG (reference sequence). This CDR3 comprises 12 residues. Here immunoSEQ multiplex PCR was the method, and the copy in TCRdb shows in-frame clones only, minus some. This sample's table has over 45,000 clones. This TCR was recovered from a human donor who received a combined kidney and bone marrow transplant. The V call is TRBV30, the J call TRBJ2-7; possibly TRBD2 for D (6 bases). Specimen: CD4+ T cells from blood, collected before the transplant. This chain's CDR3 is CAWSVAGDEQYF. The covered CDR3 bases are TGTGCCTGGAGTGTAGCGGGCGACGAG.